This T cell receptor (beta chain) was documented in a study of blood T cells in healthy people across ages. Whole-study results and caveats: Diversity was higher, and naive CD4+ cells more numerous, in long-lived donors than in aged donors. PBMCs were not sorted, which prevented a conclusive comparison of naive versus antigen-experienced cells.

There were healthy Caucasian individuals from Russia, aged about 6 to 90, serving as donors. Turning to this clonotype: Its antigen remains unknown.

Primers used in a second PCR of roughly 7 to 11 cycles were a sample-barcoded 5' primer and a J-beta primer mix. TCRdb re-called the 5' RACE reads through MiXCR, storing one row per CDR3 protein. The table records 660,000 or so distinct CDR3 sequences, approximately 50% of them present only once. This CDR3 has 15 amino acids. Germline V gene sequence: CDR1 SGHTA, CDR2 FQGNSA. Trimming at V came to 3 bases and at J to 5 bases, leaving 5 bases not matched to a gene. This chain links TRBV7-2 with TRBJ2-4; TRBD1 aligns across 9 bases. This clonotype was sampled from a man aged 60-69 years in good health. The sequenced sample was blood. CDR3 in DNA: TGTGCCAGCAGCTTTCTGAGGACAGGGGAAAACATTCAGTACTTC. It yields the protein CASSFLRTGENIQYF.